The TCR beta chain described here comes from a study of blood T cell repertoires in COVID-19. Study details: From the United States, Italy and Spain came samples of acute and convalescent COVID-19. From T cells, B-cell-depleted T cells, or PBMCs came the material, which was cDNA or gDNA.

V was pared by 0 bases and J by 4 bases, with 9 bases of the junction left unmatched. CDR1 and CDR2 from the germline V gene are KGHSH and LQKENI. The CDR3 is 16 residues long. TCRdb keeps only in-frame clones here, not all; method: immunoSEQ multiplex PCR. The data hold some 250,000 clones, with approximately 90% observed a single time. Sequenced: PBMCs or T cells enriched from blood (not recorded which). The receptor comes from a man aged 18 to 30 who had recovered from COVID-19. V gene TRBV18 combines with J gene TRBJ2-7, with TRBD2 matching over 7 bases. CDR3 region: CASSPPLASGKYEQYF. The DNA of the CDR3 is TGTGCCAGCTCACCACCACTAGCGTCGGGAAAGTACGAGCAGTACTTC.